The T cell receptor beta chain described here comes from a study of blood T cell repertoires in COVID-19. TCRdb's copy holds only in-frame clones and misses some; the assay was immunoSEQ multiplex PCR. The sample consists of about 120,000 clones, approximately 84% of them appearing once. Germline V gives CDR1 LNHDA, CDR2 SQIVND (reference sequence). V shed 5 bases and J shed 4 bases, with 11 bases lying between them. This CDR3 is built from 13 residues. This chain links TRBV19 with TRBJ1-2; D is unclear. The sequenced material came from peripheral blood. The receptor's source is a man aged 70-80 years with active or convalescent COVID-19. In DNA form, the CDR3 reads TGTGCCAGTAGTTCTCGGGGTGGCTATGGCTACACCTTC. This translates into CASSSRGGYGYTF.